Listed below are T cell receptor beta chains from one sample, sequenced in a study. From the 5' RACE reads, TCRdb called clonotypes with MiXCR, one entry per CDR3 protein. The data show about 23,000 distinct CDR3 sequences, more than 30% seen once. Sample: tumor-infiltrating naive CD4+ T cells sorted from the breast tumor. The receptors originated from a female donor with breast cancer. Both conserved end residues are part of each CDR3. Fields, in order: V gene, J gene, D gene, clone size, CDR3 protein. D genes are given only for firm matches. A clone size is listed for some rows: how often the clone was seen (once, few, many), or a class if it is expanded.

V: TRBV19
J: TRBJ1-5
D: TRBD1
size: .
CDR3: CASSIDRGNQPQHF

V: TRBV25-1
J: TRBJ1-1
D: TRBD1
size: few
CDR3: CASSEDRASTEAFF

V: TRBV6-5
J: TRBJ1-2
D: TRBD1
size: many
CDR3: CASSPPRQRTGIYGYTF

V: TRBV24-1
J: TRBJ2-1
D: TRBD2
size: .
CDR3: CATSERTSDYNEQFF

V: TRBV19
J: TRBJ1-1
D: .
size: few
CDR3: CASSIAGKGTAFF

V: TRBV20-1
J: TRBJ2-7
D: TRBD1
size: .
CDR3: CSARWDRGSYEQYF

V: TRBV20-1
J: TRBJ2-1
D: TRBD2
size: many
CDR3: CSATRDYNNEQFF

V: TRBV20-1
J: TRBJ2-1
D: .
size: many
CDR3: CSAIGISYNEQFF

V: TRBV30
J: TRBJ2-1
D: .
size: few
CDR3: CAWSVRGHTYPNEQFF

V: TRBV9
J: TRBJ2-1
D: .
size: many
CDR3: CASSPGTPYHEQFF

V: TRBV7-9
J: TRBJ2-3
D: TRBD1
size: .
CDR3: CASSVRRDRGSDTQYF

V: TRBV5-1
J: TRBJ2-1
D: .
size: medium-sized
CDR3: CASSLGSGYNEQFF

V: TRBV5-1
J: TRBJ2-1
D: TRBD2
size: medium-sized
CDR3: CASSLATSGRGNEQFF

V: TRBV19
J: TRBJ2-1
D: .
size: .
CDR3: CAISIWDKQFF

V: TRBV5-1
J: TRBJ2-1
D: .
size: few
CDR3: CASSPGNGYNEQFF

V: TRBV21-1
J: TRBJ1-5
D: .
size: medium-sized
CDR3: CASSNLGQGRYSNQPQHF

V: TRBV6-5
J: TRBJ1-4
D: TRBD1
size: few
CDR3: CASKLTGFNEKLFF

V: TRBV5-1
J: TRBJ1-2
D: .
size: few
CDR3: CASSLASGGGNGYTF

V: TRBV7-8
J: TRBJ1-6
D: TRBD1
size: few
CDR3: CASSTGTGGSPLHF

V: TRBV5-6
J: TRBJ2-1
D: .
size: few
CDR3: CASSLFSLRGEQFF

V: TRBV7-9
J: TRBJ1-5
D: TRBD1
size: .
CDR3: CASSSSGTGLYSNQPQHF

V: TRBV5-6
J: TRBJ2-7
D: .
size: few
CDR3: CASSLVLGKNEQYF